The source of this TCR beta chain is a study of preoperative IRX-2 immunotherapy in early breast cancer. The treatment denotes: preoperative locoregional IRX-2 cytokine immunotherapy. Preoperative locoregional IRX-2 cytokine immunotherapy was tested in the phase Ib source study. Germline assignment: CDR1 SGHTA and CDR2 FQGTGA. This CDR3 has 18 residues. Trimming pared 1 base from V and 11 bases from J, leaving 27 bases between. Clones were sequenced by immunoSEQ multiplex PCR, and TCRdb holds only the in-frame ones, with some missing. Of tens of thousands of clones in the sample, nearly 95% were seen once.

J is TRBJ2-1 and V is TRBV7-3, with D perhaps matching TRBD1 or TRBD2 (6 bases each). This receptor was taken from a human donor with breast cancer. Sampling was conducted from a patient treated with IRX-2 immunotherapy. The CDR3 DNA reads TGTGCCAGCAGCTTAAGGGTCGGTGGGGGCGGGGAATTAGGGAAGCAGTTCTTC. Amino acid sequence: CASSLRVGGGGELGKQFF.